Below, 31 T cell receptor beta chains from the same sample are listed, as sequenced in a study of T cell repertoires in cytomegalovirus infection. Each CDR3 protein gets one entry after TCRdb re-called the reads with MiXCR. The table lists 490,000 or so distinct CDR3 sequences, 11% of them singletons. Sequencing used PBMCs. The receptors come from a human donor in good health (CMV status not recorded). Some clones in this sample may be carry-over from other donors' samples.

The rearrangement uses TRBV6-6 and TRBJ2-2; D remains ambiguous. Germline assignment: CDR1 MNHNY and CDR2 SVGAGI (reference sequence). The V end lost 3 bases, the J end lost 7 bases, and 18 bases lay between the germline ends. The CDR3 consists of 16 residues. In DNA, the CDR3 is TGTGCCAGCAGTTATCATACTCCCAAAACGGGCGGGGAGCTGTTTTTT. Translated, it gives CASSYHTPKTGGELFF.

There are many counts of this clonotype. This sequence joins TRBV28 and TRBJ1-2, with D possibly matching TRBD1 (5 bases). Trimming took off 5 bases at V and 4 bases at J, with 11 bases between the two ends. This CDR3 comprises 13 residues. Germline lookup yields CDR1 MDHEN and CDR2 SYDVKM. CDR3 sequence (DNA): TGTGCCAGCAGTCCAACAGGAACCTATGGCTACACCTTC. Translating it yields CASSPTGTYGYTF.

This clonotype was observed at least ten times. The V and J genes are TRBV12-5 and TRBJ2-1; no clear D. Trimming stripped 8 bases from V and 6 bases from J, with 14 bases between. Germline CDR1 and CDR2: LGHNT and FRNRAP. CDR3 length: 13 residues. CDR3 region: CASRIGPTNEQFF. The CDR3, as DNA: TGTGCTAGTAGAATTGGTCCCACCAATGAGCAGTTCTTC.

This clonotype was counted at least ten times. This rearrangement joins TRBV7-7 to TRBJ2-1; no definite D call. Germline CDR1 and CDR2: SSHAT and FNYEAQ (reference sequence). The CDR3 totals 13 residues. The germline V and J ends were trimmed by 2 bases and 9 bases, with 11 bases remaining between them. CDR3 sequence (DNA): TGTGCCAGCAGCTTAAATCTCAGGTCTGAGCAGTTCTTC. It yields the protein CASSLNLRSEQFF. Filled out from reference TRBV7-7 and TRBJ2-1, the complete variable domain reads GAGVSQSPRYKVTKRGQDVTLRCDPISSHATLYWYQQALGQGPEFLTYFNYEAQPDKSGLPSDRFSAERPEGSISTLTIQRTEQRDSAMYRCASSLNLRSEQFFGPGTRLTVL.

This sequence joins TRBV7-6 and TRBJ1-4; D not resolved. The CDR3 has 18 amino acids. Germline V gene lookup returns CDR1 SGHVS and CDR2 FNYEAQ. V was cut by 0 bases and J by 0 bases, with 14 bases left in between. The CDR3 protein is CASSLAELTHATNEKLFF. The CDR3, as DNA: TGTGCCAGCAGCTTAGCGGAGTTGACACATGCAACTAATGAAAAACTGTTTTTT.

This chain links TRBV24-1 with TRBJ2-7, with TRBD2 as a possible D gene (6 bases). V was pared by 4 bases and J by 0 bases, with 12 bases between. The CDR3 length is 15 residues. Germline V lookup: CDR1 KGHDR, CDR2 SFDVKD. Written as DNA, the CDR3 is TGTGCCACCAGTGACCCCGGGACTGGCTCCTACGAGCAGTACTTC. Its protein is CATSDPGTGSYEQYF.

This clonotype has ten or more counts. The chain uses TRBV12-5 and TRBJ2-5; D call uncertain. Germline V gene lookup returns CDR1 LGHNT and CDR2 FRNRAP. V shed 4 bases and J shed 1 base, with 4 bases lying between them. The CDR3 runs to 12 residues. Here the CDR3 DNA reads TGTGCTAGTGGTTCCGCCCAAGAGACCCAGTACTTC. It is translated as CASGSAQETQYF.

This chain joins TRBV5-4 and TRBJ1-5; D not certain. Germline V gives CDR1 SGHNT, CDR2 YYREEE (reference sequence). CDR3 size: 13 residues. V lost 4 bases, J lost 7 bases, and 12 bases lay in between. The CDR3 here is CASSLEPQQPQHF. In DNA, the CDR3 is TGTGCCAGCAGCCTGGAACCGCAACAGCCCCAGCATTTT.

This clonotype was recorded at least ten times. The genes are TRBV28 and TRBJ1-1; no reliable D call. The ends were cut back, 8 bases at V and 1 base at J, with 5 bases in the middle. CDR3 length: 11 amino acids. CDR1 is MDHEN and CDR2 is SYDVKM in the germline V gene. The CDR3 loop is CASLQNTEAFF. In DNA, the CDR3 is TGTGCCAGCCTCCAGAACACTGAAGCTTTCTTT. The full variable domain, completed using reference TRBV28 and TRBJ1-1, is DVKVTQSSRYLVKRTGEKVFLECVQDMDHENMFWYRQDPGLGLRLIYFSYDVKMKEKGDIPEGYSVSREKKERFSLILESASTNQTSMYLCASLQNTEAFFGQGTRLTVV.

This clonotype was recorded at least ten times. The gene calls are TRBV20-1 and TRBJ2-3; perhaps TRBD2 as D (6 bases). This CDR3 spans 14 amino acids. CDR1 is DFQATT and CDR2 is SNEGSKA in the germline V gene (reference sequence). Deletions cut 3 bases from V and 1 base from J, with 11 bases between. This chain's CDR3 is CSASLGGGTDTQYF. The CDR3 DNA sequence: TGCAGTGCTAGCCTTGGCGGGGGCACAGATACGCAGTATTTT.

In this sample, this clonotype turned up a few times. This chain connects TRBV28 to TRBJ1-2; D unresolved. CDR1 is MDHEN and CDR2 is SYDVKM in the germline V gene. CDR3 size: 14 residues. Trimming removed 3 bases at V and 0 bases at J, with 8 bases between. CDR3 amino acids: CASSFVGPNYGYTF. The CDR3 nucleotides read TGTGCCAGCAGTTTTGTCGGGCCTAACTATGGCTACACCTTC.

The genes are TRBV11-2 and TRBJ2-3; D is unclear. The last part of the DNA fits TRBJ1-5 better; the J call may be wrong. CDR3 length equals 16 residues. CDR1 is SGHAT and CDR2 is FQNNGV in the germline V gene. Here the CDR3 DNA reads TGTGCCAGCAGACAACTAGCGGGAGGGAGCACAGATACGCAGCATTTT. Its translation is CASRQLAGGSTDTQHF.

This sequence joins TRBV12-3 or TRBV12-4 and TRBJ1-3; D call uncertain. CDR3 length equals 13 residues. V was shortened by 10 bases and J by 0 bases, with 10 bases between the two germline ends. The chain's CDR3 is CAMSANSGNTIYF. The CDR3 DNA reads as TGTGCCATGTCGGCGAACTCTGGAAACACCATATATTTT.

This clonotype was seen repeatedly, ten times or more. CDR3 sequence (DNA): TGTGCCAGCAGCCGACCACAAGATACGCAGTATTTT. This translates into CASSRPQDTQYF. The V call is TRBV27, the J call TRBJ2-3; D unresolved. The length of the CDR3 is 12 residues. Germline-derived CDR1 and CDR2 are MNHEY and SMNVEV (reference sequence). V was trimmed by 6 bases and J by 5 bases, leaving 9 bases between them.

About this clonotype itself: A much larger clone differs by one base, so this may be a read error. The V and J genes are TRBV10-3 and TRBJ1-5; a weak D match, TRBD1 (6 bases). This CDR3 region has 13 residues. The germline V gene has CDR1 ENHRY and CDR2 SYGVKD. The V and J ends lost 6 bases and 7 bases respectively, with 13 bases between them. CDR3 DNA: TGTGCCATCAGGGAGGACAGCCGACAGCCCCAGCATTTT. This gives the protein CAIREDSRQPQHF.

This clonotype was seen at least ten times. This rearrangement joins TRBV28 to TRBJ1-3, with D perhaps matching TRBD1 (6 bases). This CDR3 is 16 amino acids long. V lost 5 bases and J lost 0, with 14 bases in between. The V gene's germline CDR1 is MDHEN and CDR2 SYDVKM. The CDR3 coding sequence is TGTGCCAGCAGTCCCGCGGGACAAGACTCTGGAAACACCATATATTTT. It translates to CASSPAGQDSGNTIYF. The complete variable domain, with remaining parts taken from reference TRBV28 and TRBJ1-3, reads DVKVTQSSRYLVKRTGEKVFLECVQDMDHENMFWYRQDPGLGLRLIYFSYDVKMKEKGDIPEGYSVSREKKERFSLILESASTNQTSMYLCASSPAGQDSGNTIYFGEGSWLTVV.

This clonotype was observed a handful of times. The chain combines TRBV10-3 with TRBJ2-3; D may be TRBD2 (5 bases). Germline lookup yields CDR1 ENHRY and CDR2 SYGVKD. The CDR3 contains 15 residues. Trimming shortened V by 6 bases and J by 4 bases, and 17 bases separated the two germline ends. The CDR3 loop is CAISEKGAAADTQYF. CDR3 sequence (DNA): TGTGCCATCAGCGAGAAGGGAGCAGCTGCAGATACGCAGTATTTT.

This clonotype has a handful of counts. CDR3 coding DNA: TGTGCCTGGAGTGTACAGGGGAACACTGAAGCTTTCTTT. Protein sequence: CAWSVQGNTEAFF. V is TRBV30 and J is TRBJ1-1; a weak D match, TRBD1 (6 bases). The germline V gene encodes CDR1 GTSNPN and CDR2 SVGIG (reference sequence). The CDR3 consists of 13 residues. V shed 0 bases and J shed 1 base, with 6 bases lying between them.

There are many counts of this clonotype. The rearrangement uses TRBV10-3 and TRBJ2-3; TRBD2 agrees at 12 bases. V lost 6 bases and J lost 4; bases outside the gene matches: 14. CDR1 is ENHRY and CDR2 is SYGVKD in the germline V gene. The CDR3 spans 18 residues. The CDR3 protein is CAISQSSGRDRGADTQYF. For the CDR3, the DNA is TGTGCCATCAGCCAGTCTAGCGGGAGGGATCGAGGCGCAGATACGCAGTATTTT.

This clonotype has ten or more counts. The V call is TRBV11-3, the J call TRBJ1-1, with D hard to call. The V and J ends lost 8 bases and 5 bases respectively, with 12 bases between them. CDR1 and CDR2 (germline): SGHNT, YENEEA. The CDR3 is 12 residues long. The CDR3 spells CASSGTGTEAFF. The DNA for the CDR3 is TGTGCCAGCTCTGGTACGGGGACTGAAGCTTTCTTT.

This clonotype was recorded at least ten times. J is TRBJ2-2 and V is TRBV4-1; D might be TRBD1 or TRBD2, each matching 6 bases. The ends were cut back, 2 bases at V and 7 bases at J, with 17 bases in the middle. The CDR3 is made up of 16 amino acids. The V gene's germline CDR1 is MGHRA and CDR2 YSYEKL. CDR3 region: CASSQTRPAGHGELFF. CDR3 DNA: TGCGCCAGCAGCCAAACGCGGCCGGCGGGACACGGGGAGCTGTTTTTT.

A note on this clonotype: One base away lies a much larger clone, so this may be a sequencing read error. This chain links TRBV4-1 with TRBJ1-5; no clear D. The V gene's germline CDR1 is MGHRA and CDR2 YSYEKL. The CDR3 covers 16 residues. Trimming pared 3 bases from V and 5 bases from J, leaving 17 bases between. In DNA, the CDR3 is TGCGCCAGCAGCCAGACCTTGGAACAGACTTATCAGCCCCAGCATTTT. It yields the protein CASSQTLEQTYQPQHF.

A remark on this clonotype: The junction shows a germline mismatch at one end, possibly a read error. V and J are TRBV3-1 and TRBJ1-2; maybe TRBD1 (5 bases). This CDR3 is built from 15 residues. Germline values: CDR1 LGHDT, CDR2 YNNKEL (reference sequence). The CDR3 coding sequence is TGTGCCAGCCGCCAAGGACAAGTAGCTAACTATGGCTACACCTTC. It is translated as CASRQGQVANYGYTF.

In this sample, this clonotype turned up a few times. The chain is built from TRBV15 and TRBJ1-5, with TRBD1 as a possible D gene (5 bases). The CDR3 totals 15 residues. The germline CDR1 and CDR2 sequences are LNHNV and YYDKDF (reference sequence). V lost 1 base to trimming and J lost 5 bases, with 12 bases between them. CDR3 bases: TGTGCCACCAGCAGAGCTAGAACGGGGGATCAGCCCCAGCATTTT. This sequence encodes CATSRARTGDQPQHF. The whole variable domain, filled in from reference TRBV15 and TRBJ1-5, reads DAMVIQNPRYQVTQFGKPVTLSCSQTLNHNVMYWYQQKSSQAPKLLFHYYDKDFNNEADTPDNFQSRRPNTSFCFLDIRSPGLGDTAMYLCATSRARTGDQPQHFGDGTRLSIL.

This clonotype was picked up many times. The chain carries TRBV5-6 and TRBJ2-1, with 7 positions matching TRBD2. CDR1 SGHDT and CDR2 YYEEEE come from the germline V gene. The trim removed 2 bases at V and 1 base at J, leaving 9 bases unmatched. The length of the CDR3 is 17 residues. The CDR3: CASSFFSGDPSYNEQFF. For the CDR3, the DNA is TGTGCCAGCAGCTTTTTCAGCGGGGACCCTTCCTACAATGAGCAGTTCTTC.

This clonotype was recorded many times. The V call is TRBV12-3 or TRBV12-4, the J call TRBJ1-4; 9 nucleotides align to TRBD1. The V and J ends lost 5 bases and 10 bases, in that order; junction bases with no gene match: 5. This CDR3 comprises 13 residues. This CDR3 reads CASSPKDRGKLFF. CDR3 bases: TGTGCCAGCAGTCCAAAGGACAGGGGAAAACTGTTTTTT.

This clonotype was recorded a few times. This rearrangement joins TRBV2 to TRBJ1-1; D perhaps matches TRBD1 (6 bases). V lost 7 bases, J lost 0 bases, and 12 bases lay in between. CDR1 SNHLY and CDR2 FYNNEI come from the germline V gene. This CDR3 has 14 amino acids. CDR3 sequence: CASTYREMNTEAFF. CDR3 nucleotide sequence: TGTGCCAGCACTTACAGGGAGATGAACACTGAAGCTTTCTTT.

In its sample, this clonotype was seen many times. The gene calls are TRBV7-2 and TRBJ2-1, with TRBD2 matching over 9 bases. Germline V gene sequence: CDR1 SGHTA, CDR2 FQGNSA. J lost 0 bases, V lost 3 bases, and 6 bases had no gene match. This CDR3 is 17 amino acids long. CDR3 amino acids: CASSFPLSGSSYNEQFF. CDR3 DNA: TGTGCCAGCAGCTTTCCCCTTAGCGGGAGCTCCTACAATGAGCAGTTCTTC.

This clonotype appeared many times. The rearrangement joins TRBV7-3 to TRBJ2-1; 8 positions agree with TRBD1. V lost 6 bases, J lost 5 bases, and 9 bases stayed unmatched. CDR1 is SGHTA, CDR2 FQGTGA, per germline. This CDR3 has 15 amino acids. The chain's CDR3 is CASSLDRGYHNEQFF. DNA of the CDR3: TGTGCCAGCAGTCTCGACAGGGGATATCACAATGAGCAGTTCTTC.

The sample holds many counts of this clonotype. The chain recombines TRBV6-5 with TRBJ1-4, with D perhaps TRBD1 (5 bases). Germline V gives CDR1 MNHEY, CDR2 SVGAGI. The CDR3 sequence is 16 residues long. The V end lost 0 bases, the J end lost 5 bases, and 13 bases lay between the germline ends. The CDR3 here is CASSYSYRGWNEKLFF. The CDR3 region has the DNA TGTGCCAGCAGTTACTCGTACCGGGGCTGGAATGAAAAACTGTTTTTT.

Ten or more counts support this clonotype. The V and J genes are TRBV28 and TRBJ2-1; 14 nucleotides align to TRBD2. The CDR3 extends over 16 amino acids. CDR1 is MDHEN and CDR2 is SYDVKM in the germline V gene. With 2 bases clipped from V and 7 bases from J, the junction kept 4 bases outside the gene matches. The CDR3 here is CASSLARTSGRNEQFF. CDR3 bases: TGTGCCAGCAGTTTAGCCCGGACTAGCGGGAGGAATGAGCAGTTCTTC.